A selection of T cell receptor beta chains follows, all from one sample in a study of cytomegalovirus exposure and HLA in healthy donors. Produced via immunoSEQ multiplex PCR; TCRdb's table is partial and in-frame only. The sample shows 150,000 to 200,000 clones, around 78% of them seen only once. The specimen was PBMCs. These receptor sequences come from a woman aged 25 to 39 in good health and CMV-seropositive. CDR3s include the opening cysteine and the closing phenylalanine or tryptophan. A D gene is named only where the DNA matches it firmly. Part of the rows lack a size; the others show once, few, many or a class for expanded clones.

d_call,clone_size,v_call,j_call,cdr3_nt,cdr3_aa
NA,NA,TRBV6-1,TRBJ1-5,TGTGCCAGCAGTGAAGCGCTCGGGGGAAGTCAGCCCCAGCATTTT,CASSEALGGSQPQHF
TRBD1,NA,TRBV7-9,TRBJ2-7,TGTGCCAGCAGCTTAGCCCCGGGACAGAACTACGAGCAGTACTTC,CASSLAPGQNYEQYF
NA,NA,TRBV30,TRBJ2-7,TGTGCCTGGAGTGTACAGGACCCCCGTTACGAGCAGTACTTC,CAWSVQDPRYEQYF
TRBD1,NA,TRBV10-1,TRBJ2-3,TGCGCCAGCAGATTGGGACAGGGAGCCGATACGCAGTATTTT,CASRLGQGADTQYF
TRBD2,NA,TRBV30,TRBJ2-5,TGTGCCTGGAGTGTACTGGCGGGGGGGCCGGGAGAGACCCAGTACTTC,CAWSVLAGGPGETQYF
TRBD2,NA,TRBV7-2,TRBJ2-3,TGTGCCAGCAGCTGGACTAGCGGGGGTTATGATACGCAGTATTTT,CASSWTSGGYDTQYF
NA,NA,TRBV19,TRBJ1-5,TGTGCCAGTAGTACTACAGGGAGTCTAGTCGGGCAGCCCCAGCATTTT,CASSTTGSLVGQPQHF
NA,NA,TRBV28,TRBJ2-7,TGTGCCAGCAGTCCGACGGACAGCAGCTCCTACGAGCAGTACTTC,CASSPTDSSSYEQYF
NA,NA,TRBV25-1,TRBJ2-2,TGTGCCACCTCCTCACTCGGGGGTAGCGCCGGGGAGCTGTTTTTT,CATSSLGGSAGELFF
TRBD1,NA,TRBV7-9,TRBJ1-4,TGTGCCAGCAGCATGCGGACAGGACGGAGGGAAAAACTGTTTTTT,CASSMRTGRREKLFF
TRBD2,NA,TRBV23-1,TRBJ2-1,TGCGCCAGCAGTCGACCGGGACTAGCACTAAATGAGCAGTTCTTC,CASSRPGLALNEQFF
TRBD2,NA,TRBV7-8,TRBJ2-7,TGTGCCAGCAGCTATAGCGGGAGTAATTACGAGCAGTACTTC,CASSYSGSNYEQYF
TRBD2,NA,TRBV7-9,TRBJ2-3,TGTGCCAGCAGCATGGAGGGGACTAGCGGAACCACAGATACGCAGTATTTT,CASSMEGTSGTTDTQYF
NA,NA,TRBV28,TRBJ1-1,TGTGCCAGCAGCCTCGGTGAGTCTGAAGCTTTCTTT,CASSLGESEAFF
TRBD1,NA,TRBV29-1,TRBJ2-7,TGCAGCGTTGAGCAGGGGGAAGGGTACGAGCAGTACTTC,CSVEQGEGYEQYF
TRBD2,NA,TRBV15,TRBJ2-1,TGTGCCACCAGCTCCTCTAGCGGGGAGGGCTACAATGAGCAGTTCTTC,CATSSSSGEGYNEQFF
TRBD1,NA,TRBV30,TRBJ1-1,TGTGCCTGGAGGACACAGGGGATTCAGAACACTGAAGCTTTCTTT,CAWRTQGIQNTEAFF
TRBD1,once,TRBV9,TRBJ1-4,TGTGCCAGCAGCCCTCGGACAGGGAGGGACGAAAAACTGTTTTTT,CASSPRTGRDEKLFF
NA,NA,TRBV5-4,TRBJ2-2,TGTGCCAGCAGCTTTTGGCAGGGGAACACCGGGGAGCTGTTTTTT,CASSFWQGNTGELFF
NA,NA,TRBV15,TRBJ2-5,TGTGCCACCAGCAGAGACCCAGGAGAGACCCAGTACTTC,CATSRDPGETQYF
NA,NA,TRBV27,TRBJ1-1,TGTGCCAGCAGTCTGTTCTCGAGGCAGGGGAACACTGAAGCTTTCTTT,CASSLFSRQGNTEAFF
NA,NA,TRBV9,TRBJ2-2,TGTGCCAGCAGCGTAGACTTTCACGGGGAGCTGTTTTTT,CASSVDFHGELFF
NA,NA,TRBV4-1,TRBJ2-6,TGCGCCAGCAGCCCGCGCTATGGGAGAAATTCCGTGGCTGGGGCCAACGTCCTGACTTTC,CASSPRYGRNSVAGANVLTF
TRBD1,NA,TRBV30,TRBJ2-7,TGTGCCTGGAGTGTACCTAGGACAGGGGTTCGGGAGCAGTACTTC,CAWSVPRTGVREQYF
TRBD2,NA,TRBV18,TRBJ2-1,TGTGCCAGCTCACCAAGGGGACTAGCGGGAGGTGATGAGCAGTTCTTC,CASSPRGLAGGDEQFF
NA,NA,TRBV19,TRBJ2-1,TGTGCCAGTAGTAGACAGTACTCCTACAATGAGCAGTTCTTC,CASSRQYSYNEQFF
TRBD2,NA,TRBV5-4,TRBJ2-1,TGTGCCAGCAGCTCGGGCGGGAGTCAGGTTATAGATGAGCAGTTCTTC,CASSSGGSQVIDEQFF
NA,NA,TRBV27,TRBJ1-1,TGTGCCAGCAGTTTACCAGGGGTGAACACTGAAGCTTTCTTT,CASSLPGVNTEAFF
TRBD2,NA,TRBV6-4,TRBJ2-1,TGTGCCAGCAGTGACCTAGCGGGATCCTACAATGAGCAGTTCTTC,CASSDLAGSYNEQFF
TRBD1,few,TRBV5-6,TRBJ1-5,TGTGCCAGCAGCTGGGGGACAGGGGGAGGTCAGCCCCAGCATTTT,CASSWGTGGGQPQHF
TRBD2,once,TRBV19,TRBJ2-1,TGTGCCAGTAGTATAGTAGGACTAGCGGGGGCGGCCTACAATGAGCAGTTCTTC,CASSIVGLAGAAYNEQFF
NA,NA,TRBV9,TRBJ2-7,TGTGCCAGCAGCAATACTGCTTACTCCTACGAGCAGTACTTC,CASSNTAYSYEQYF
TRBD2,NA,TRBV29-1,TRBJ2-1,TGCAGCGTTGGCGGGAGGCCGGGGAATGAGCAGTTCTTC,CSVGGRPGNEQFF
NA,NA,TRBV19,TRBJ1-2,TGTGCCAGTAGTATAGCTTCAGGGCCGGGCTATGGCTACACCTTC,CASSIASGPGYGYTF
NA,NA,TRBV5-7,TRBJ1-2,TGTGCCAGCAGCTTGGAGAGGGCCTATGGCTACACCTTC,CASSLERAYGYTF
NA,few,TRBV27,TRBJ1-4,TGTGCCAGCGGACCCACGGGAGGGCAGGATAATGAAAAACTGTTTTTT,CASGPTGGQDNEKLFF
TRBD1,NA,TRBV5-1,TRBJ2-7,TGCGCCAGCACCTCCAGGCAGGGGGCTAAAGAGCAGTACTTC,CASTSRQGAKEQYF
TRBD1,NA,TRBV15,TRBJ1-1,TGTGCCACCAGCAGAGAGGGGGGTGGACAGGGTCGGGTCTTT,CATSREGGGQGRVF
NA,NA,TRBV7-9,TRBJ1-4,TGTGCCAGCAGCTTCGGGTCCAGCCGGGAAAAACTGTTTTTT,CASSFGSSREKLFF
TRBD1,NA,TRBV9,TRBJ2-2,TGTGCCAGCAGCCGATTCGGACAGGGCACCGGGGAGCTGTTTTTT,CASSRFGQGTGELFF
TRBD1,NA,TRBV19,TRBJ2-1,TGTGCCAGTAGCCCGGACAGGGGATCCTACAATGAGCAGTTCTTC,CASSPDRGSYNEQFF
NA,NA,TRBV9,TRBJ2-3,TGTGCCAGCAGCCCAAGACATAGCACAGATACGCAGTATTTT,CASSPRHSTDTQYF
NA,NA,TRBV5-5,TRBJ2-1,TGTGCCAGCAGCTTCAGTTGGGGGCGCGGGTCCAATGAGCAGTTCTTC,CASSFSWGRGSNEQFF
TRBD1,NA,TRBV7-9,TRBJ2-1,TGTGCCAGCAGCTACGGACAGGGACCCCCCTACAATGAGCAGTTCTTC,CASSYGQGPPYNEQFF
NA,NA,TRBV7-8,TRBJ1-1,TGTGCCAGCAGCTTATTTCCCGGGTCAAGAGGACAGAACACTGAAGCTTTCTTT,CASSLFPGSRGQNTEAFF
NA,NA,TRBV5-1,TRBJ2-7,TGCGCCAGCAGCTTGGTAATTGCGTCAGGGCCCTACGAGCAGTACTTC,CASSLVIASGPYEQYF
TRBD2,NA,TRBV25-1,TRBJ2-3,TGTGCCAGCAGTGAATGGGGGGGATACACAGATACGCAGTATTTT,CASSEWGGYTDTQYF
NA,once,TRBV5-6,TRBJ2-7,TGTGCCAGCAGCTCGACAGGGAGGTACGAGCAGTACTTC,CASSSTGRYEQYF
NA,NA,TRBV19,TRBJ2-1,TGTGCCAGTAAGATGACAGGCGGCCGGTCCTACAATGAGCAGTTCTTC,CASKMTGGRSYNEQFF
NA,NA,TRBV5-1,TRBJ1-1,TGCGCCAGCAGCTCGAGAGGTGGAGGACAGCAGAGAGCTTTCTTT,CASSSRGGGQQRAFF